The text below deals with one T cell receptor beta chain. Study processing details: Amplification from reference gene primers served as the basis for estimated nucleated cell counts. The repertoire was sequenced with immunoSEQ multiplex PCR; TCRdb's copy has only in-frame clones and lacks some. V, J and clone size reflect that table, while D and trimming were determined from the DNA. The table has roughly 170,000 clones, 86% seen once; the top ten hold less than 25%. The V end was cut by 0 bases, the J end by 5 bases, with 7 bases between. The CDR3 has 12 residues. Germline V gives CDR1 GTSNPN, CDR2 SVGIG (reference sequence). The record originates from a study of blood T cell repertoires in COVID-19. Study-wide context: PBMCs, B-cell-depleted T cells, or T cells were the source of the cDNA or gDNA that made up the material.

The source of this sequence is a man in his sixties or seventies with active or convalescent COVID-19. This chain links TRBV30 with TRBJ2-5; no definite D call. The sequencing sample was made of peripheral blood. The CDR3 here is CAWSVSRETQYF. CDR3 bases: TGTGCCTGGAGTGTGTCCCGTGAGACCCAGTACTTC.